The 20 T cell receptor beta chains presented below share a single source sample, sequenced in a study of shared clonotypes between healthy human individuals (TCRdb year 2020). Library construction relied on the immunoSEQ multiplex PCR assay. What TCRdb holds here is the immuneACCESS table cut down to in-frame rearrangements. Part of the clones is not present; checked against another copy, under half of the missing clones reflect an unresolved V gene, and the others are unexplained. The table for this sample lists about 1,500,000 clones; approximately 96% of them were counted only once. Clones ranked in the top ten supply over 1% of the sample. Sequenced input: naive CD4+ T cells sorted from blood. The intended sense of this specimen's cell subset or site label: CD45RA+ positively selected. The receptor source for this set is a man aged 30 to 45 in good health.

V gene TRBV9 combines with J gene TRBJ2-7; no definite D call. The V gene lost 0 bases and the J gene lost 2 bases, with 9 bases spanning the gap. The CDR3 extends over 14 amino acids. Germline CDR1 reads SGDLS; CDR2 reads YYNGEE. CDR3 sequence: CASSVASKPYEQYF. CDR3 nucleotides: TGTGCCAGCAGCGTAGCGTCCAAGCCCTACGAGCAGTACTTC.

The gene calls are TRBV29-1 and TRBJ2-7, with TRBD1 matching over 9 bases. Germline CDR1 SQVTM, CDR2 ANQGSEA. The junction had 7 bases not matched to a gene; V was cut back by 5 bases and J by 5 bases. There are 13 residues in the CDR3. The CDR3 here is CSVKGTGLDEQYF. Here the CDR3 DNA reads TGCAGCGTTAAAGGGACAGGGCTCGACGAGCAGTACTTC.

This chain connects TRBV6-5 to TRBJ2-7; the match to TRBD2 covers 13 bases. V lost 6 bases and J lost 6; bases outside the gene matches: 5. CDR1 and CDR2 (germline): MNHEY, SVGAGI. The CDR3 has 14 amino acids. The CDR3 region has the DNA TGTGCCAGCAGGCAAGGACTAGCGGGAGTCGAGCAGTACTTC. Protein: CASRQGLAGVEQYF.

With respect to this clone: Germline is not matched at one junction end, which may reflect a read error. The V gene is TRBV7-6, the J gene TRBJ2-1; 8 nucleotides line up with TRBD2. The CDR3 extends over 15 amino acids. Germline V gene lookup returns CDR1 SGHVS and CDR2 FNYEAQ. The CDR3 is CASSLAGVTYNEQFF. In DNA form, the CDR3 reads TGTGCCAGCAGCCTAGCGGGCGTCACCTACAATGAGCAGTTCTTC.

The chain joins TRBV5-1 to TRBJ1-2; 11 bases are shared with TRBD1. CDR3 length: 17 residues. Unmatched junction bases numbered 15, after V lost 4 bases and J lost 7 bases. The V gene's germline CDR1 is SGHRS and CDR2 YFSETQ. The CDR3 DNA is TGCGCCAGCAGCCGGGGCCGGGACAGGGGGTTTAGCTCTGGCTACACCTTC. It is translated as CASSRGRDRGFSSGYTF.

The table lists this clone with a count of one. The genes are TRBV7-3 and TRBJ2-1; 7 nucleotides line up with TRBD2. The CDR3 spans 14 residues. After removal of 2 bases from V and 7 bases from J, the junction contained 5 bases not matched to a gene. Per the germline V gene, CDR1 is SGHTA and CDR2 is FQGTGA. The CDR3 coding sequence is TGTGCCAGCAGCTTATTGGGAGGGTGGAATGAGCAGTTCTTC. It is translated as CASSLLGGWNEQFF.

This rearrangement joins TRBV9 to TRBJ2-6; 10 bases are a match to TRBD2. This CDR3 region has 17 residues. The germline CDR1 and CDR2 sequences are SGDLS and YYNGEE. With V trimmed by 4 bases and J by 0 bases, 4 bases remained unmatched. The CDR3 DNA reads TGTGCCAGCAGCTTTAGCGGGAGGTCCTCTGGGGCCAACGTCCTGACTTTC. It encodes CASSFSGRSSGANVLTF.

J is TRBJ1-5 and V is TRBV5-5; unclear D gene. V lost 2 bases and J 2 bases, leaving 8 bases between the germline ends. Germline lookup yields CDR1 SGHKS and CDR2 YYEKEE (reference sequence). The CDR3 is 14 amino acids. This chain's CDR3 is CASSLGRRNQPQHF. The CDR3 nucleotides are TGTGCCAGCAGCTTAGGGAGGCGCAATCAGCCCCAGCATTTT.

For this clone: This sample includes further DNA sequences coding for the same CDR3. This sequence joins TRBV9 and TRBJ2-5; D possibly corresponds to TRBD1 (5 bases). The CDR3 contains 14 residues. V lost 0 bases to trimming and J lost 1 base, with 7 bases between them. Germline values: CDR1 SGDLS, CDR2 YYNGEE. The CDR3 protein is CASSVGQGQETQYF. The DNA for the CDR3 is TGTGCCAGCAGCGTAGGGCAGGGCCAAGAGACCCAGTACTTC.

This clone showed up just once. The same CDR3 can be traced to other DNA sequences in this sample. This rearrangement joins TRBV18 to TRBJ1-1; no reliable D call. In germline, CDR1 is KGHSH, CDR2 LQKENI. CDR3 size: 14 residues. V was clipped by 1 base and J by 2 bases, with 8 bases between them. The DNA of the CDR3 is TGTGCCAGCTCACCACTACCAGGAAACACTGAAGCTTTCTTT. The encoded protein is CASSPLPGNTEAFF.

This clone was seen just once. This chain's CDR3 is CASIPSGINEQFF. The CDR3 DNA sequence: TGTGCCAGCATTCCTAGCGGGATTAATGAGCAGTTCTTC. The chain uses TRBV28 and TRBJ2-1; 9 bases match TRBD2. V was pared by 7 bases and J by 7 bases, with 5 bases of the junction left unmatched. CDR3 length: 13 residues. Germline V gives CDR1 MDHEN, CDR2 SYDVKM.

J is TRBJ2-6 and V is TRBV25-1, with a tentative D call TRBD1 (5 bases). This CDR3 has 15 amino acids. Looked up from germline, CDR1 is MGHDK and CDR2 is SYGVNS. V lost 7 bases to trimming and J lost 0 bases, with 10 bases between them. Here the CDR3 DNA reads TGTGCCAGCACTCAGGGCGTCTCTGGGGCCAACGTCCTGACTTTC. Protein product: CASTQGVSGANVLTF. Full variable domain (remainder filled in from reference TRBV25-1 and TRBJ2-6): EADIYQTPRYLVIGTGKKITLECSQTMGHDKMYWYQQDPGMELHLIHYSYGVNSTEKGDLSSESTVSRIRTEHFPLTLESARPSHTSQYLCASTQGVSGANVLTFGAGSRLTVL.

The V call is TRBV6-5, the J call TRBJ1-2; 7 bases align to TRBD1. CDR3 length: 15 amino acids. With 7 bases clipped from V and 2 bases from J, the junction kept 10 bases outside the gene matches. CDR1 is MNHEY, CDR2 SVGAGI, per germline. The CDR3, as DNA: TGTGCCAGCAAACAAGAAAAGGGACAGAACTATGGCTACACCTTC. Encoded protein: CASKQEKGQNYGYTF.

This CDR3 reads CASSQEVEGRQSYEQYF. The CDR3 region has the DNA TGCGCCAGCAGCCAAGAGGTAGAGGGGAGGCAGAGCTACGAGCAGTACTTC. This chain links TRBV4-3 with TRBJ2-7, with a tentative D call TRBD2 (6 bases). The CDR3 spans 17 residues. The germline V gene encodes CDR1 LGHNA and CDR2 YSLEER. V shed 0 bases and J shed 3 bases, with 18 bases lying between them.

This chain joins TRBV4-3 and TRBJ2-5, with 13 bases aligning to TRBD2. The J segment lost 7 bases and the V segment lost 2 bases, leaving 7 bases of the junction unmatched. From germline, CDR1 is LGHNA and CDR2 YSLEER. The CDR3 consists of 16 residues. CDR3 protein: CASSQHRLAGGGTQYF. Written as DNA, the CDR3 is TGCGCCAGCAGCCAACACCGACTAGCGGGAGGAGGGACCCAGTACTTC.

The chain couples TRBV19 to TRBJ1-5; D is ambiguous. V was pared by 1 base and J by 4 bases, with 17 bases between. Germline CDR1 LNHDA, CDR2 SQIVND (reference sequence). The CDR3 is 17 residues long. CDR3 protein: CASSIVGSWVKNQPQHF. The CDR3, as DNA: TGTGCCAGTAGTATAGTTGGGTCTTGGGTCAAGAATCAGCCCCAGCATTTT.

This clone appeared once. The chain's CDR3 is CASSLGFNQETQYF. The CDR3 DNA follows: TGTGCCAGCAGCTTGGGGTTCAACCAAGAGACCCAGTACTTC. The gene calls are TRBV5-4 and TRBJ2-5; D not resolved. Trimming shortened V by 0 bases and J by 0 bases, and 6 bases separated the two germline ends. From germline, CDR1 is SGHNT and CDR2 YYREEE (reference sequence). This CDR3 is 14 amino acids long.

The genes are TRBV7-2 and TRBJ2-2; 10 bases fit TRBD2. Germline V gene data show CDR1 as SGHTA and CDR2 as FQGNSA. This CDR3 spans 17 amino acids. Trimming cost V 3 bases and J 6 bases; bases outside gene matches: 10. This CDR3 is CASSFRLAGVDAGELFF. CDR3 bases: TGTGCCAGCAGCTTCCGGCTAGCGGGAGTGGACGCCGGGGAGCTGTTTTTT.

Comments on this clone: This sample includes further DNA sequences coding for the same CDR3. The chain combines TRBV5-1 with TRBJ1-2; no reliable D call. Trimming pared 0 bases from V and 6 bases from J, leaving 6 bases between. The CDR3 extends over 12 amino acids. CDR1 is SGHRS, CDR2 YFSETQ, per germline. The CDR3 sequence: CASSLARDGYTF. In DNA, the CDR3 is TGCGCCAGCAGCTTGGCCCGAGATGGCTACACCTTC.

The chain couples TRBV10-3 to TRBJ2-1, with 8 bases that match TRBD2. CDR1 is ENHRY, CDR2 SYGVKD, per germline. CDR3 length equals 15 residues. V was clipped by 7 bases and J by 7 bases; unmatched bases: 12. The CDR3 protein is CAITREGFEVNEQFF. As DNA, the CDR3 is TGTGCCATCACCCGGGAGGGGTTCGAGGTGAATGAGCAGTTCTTC.